This T cell receptor beta chain came from a study of CD8+CD57+ T cells in acquired aplastic anemia. Overall study: 3.2 ug was the average amount of DNA from sorted CD4+ and CD8+ cells.

The CDR3 totals 14 residues. J was trimmed by 5 bases and V by 4 bases; bases with no gene match: 7. CDR1 and CDR2 (germline): SGHRS, YFSETQ. This clonotype was recorded many times. Template material for TCR beta VDJ and CDR3 profiling consisted of genomic DNA. TCRdb reprocessed the reads via MiXCR and lists one record per CDR3 protein. The repertoire has around 400,000 distinct CDR3 sequences, 65% to 80% of them found once; the top ten carry approximately 3.8%. V is TRBV5-1 and J is TRBJ1-1; TRBD1 matches at 8 bases. The sequence was collected from a human donor in good health, serving as a control. The sequenced material came from sorted CD4+, CD8+, or CD8+CD57+ T cells (not recorded which) from PBMCs. CDR3 bases: TGCGCCAGCAGCACCTCACAGGGGGTTACTGAAGCTTTCTTT. It encodes CASSTSQGVTEAFF.